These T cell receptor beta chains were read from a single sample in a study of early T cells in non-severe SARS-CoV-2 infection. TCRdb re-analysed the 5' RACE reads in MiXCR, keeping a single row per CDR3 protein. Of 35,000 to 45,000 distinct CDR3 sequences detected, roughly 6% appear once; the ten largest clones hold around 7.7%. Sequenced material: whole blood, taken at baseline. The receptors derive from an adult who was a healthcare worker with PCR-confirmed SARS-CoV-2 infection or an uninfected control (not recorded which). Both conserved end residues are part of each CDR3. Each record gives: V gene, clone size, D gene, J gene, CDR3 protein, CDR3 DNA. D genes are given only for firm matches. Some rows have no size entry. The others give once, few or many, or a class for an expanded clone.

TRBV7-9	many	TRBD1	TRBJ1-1	CASSLAETGLAFF	TGTGCCAGCAGCTTAGCTGAGACAGGGCTGGCTTTCTTT
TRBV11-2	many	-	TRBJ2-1	CASSVSRYNEQFF	TGTGCCAGCAGCGTAAGCAGGTACAATGAGCAGTTCTTC
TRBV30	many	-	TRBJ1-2	CAWSVVRVNYGYTF	TGTGCCTGGAGTGTTGTCCGGGTTAACTATGGCTACACCTTC
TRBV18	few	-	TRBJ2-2	CASSPPGELFF	TGTGCCAGCTCACCCCCCGGGGAGCTGTTTTTT
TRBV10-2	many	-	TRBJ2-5	CASSESGGQETQYF	TGCGCCAGCAGTGAGTCTGGGGGGCAAGAGACCCAGTACTTC
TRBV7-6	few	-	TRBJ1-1	CASSLVRGFNTEAFF	TGTGCCAGCAGCTTAGTCCGGGGGTTTAACACTGAAGCTTTCTTT
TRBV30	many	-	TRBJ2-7	CAYSAGAYEQYF	TGTGCCTACAGCGCGGGGGCTTACGAGCAGTACTTC
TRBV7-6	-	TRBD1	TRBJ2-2	CASSRPQGAGGELFF	TGTGCCAGCAGTCGACCTCAGGGGGCTGGCGGGGAGCTGTTTTTT
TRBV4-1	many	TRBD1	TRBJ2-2	CASSQGQGGELFF	TGCGCCAGCAGCCAAGGACAGGGCGGGGAGCTGTTTTTT
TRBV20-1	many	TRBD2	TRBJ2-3	CSARAGGGTDTQYF	TGCAGTGCTAGAGCGGGGGGGGGCACAGATACGCAGTATTTT
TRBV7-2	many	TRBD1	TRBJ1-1	CASSVTQGVTEAFF	TGTGCCAGCAGCGTAACGCAGGGGGTCACTGAAGCTTTCTTT
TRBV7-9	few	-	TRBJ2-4	CASSPALAAKNIQYF	TGTGCCAGCAGCCCCGCGCTGGCCGCCAAAAACATTCAGTACTTC
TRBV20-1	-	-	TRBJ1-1	CSARGDSPLEAFF	TGCAGTGCTAGAGGAGACAGCCCTCTTGAAGCTTTCTTT
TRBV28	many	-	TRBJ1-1	CASGSPANTEAFF	TGTGCCAGCGGTTCCCCAGCGAACACTGAAGCTTTCTTT
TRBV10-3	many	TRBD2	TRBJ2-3	CAISSTSSVDTQYF	TGTGCCATCAGTTCGACTAGCAGTGTAGATACGCAGTATTTT
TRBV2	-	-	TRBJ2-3	CANLGEGTDTQYF	TGTGCCAACCTAGGGGAGGGCACAGATACGCAGTATTTT
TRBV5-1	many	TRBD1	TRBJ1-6	CASSAQGASSPLHF	TGCGCCAGCAGCGCACAGGGGGCCAGTTCACCCCTCCACTTT
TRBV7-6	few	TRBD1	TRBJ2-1	CASSLAPEQGFFNNEQFF	TGTGCCAGCAGCTTAGCGCCTGAACAGGGGTTTTTTAACAATGAGCAGTTCTTC
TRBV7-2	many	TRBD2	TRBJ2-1	CASSRTSGGSEQFF	TGTGCCAGCAGCCGGACTAGCGGGGGATCCGAGCAGTTCTTC
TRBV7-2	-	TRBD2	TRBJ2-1	CASSPGLAGTNEQFF	TGTGCCAGCAGCCCTGGACTAGCGGGGACTAATGAGCAGTTCTTC
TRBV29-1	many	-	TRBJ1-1	CSVEDLGWAEAFF	TGCAGCGTTGAAGATCTGGGTTGGGCTGAAGCTTTCTTT
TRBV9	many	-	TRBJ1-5	CASKGNQPQHF	TGTGCCAGCAAGGGCAATCAGCCCCAGCATTTT
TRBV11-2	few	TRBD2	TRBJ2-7	CASSPLRRRGVYEQYF	TGTGCCAGCAGCCCTCTACGGAGGCGGGGGGTCTACGAGCAGTACTTC